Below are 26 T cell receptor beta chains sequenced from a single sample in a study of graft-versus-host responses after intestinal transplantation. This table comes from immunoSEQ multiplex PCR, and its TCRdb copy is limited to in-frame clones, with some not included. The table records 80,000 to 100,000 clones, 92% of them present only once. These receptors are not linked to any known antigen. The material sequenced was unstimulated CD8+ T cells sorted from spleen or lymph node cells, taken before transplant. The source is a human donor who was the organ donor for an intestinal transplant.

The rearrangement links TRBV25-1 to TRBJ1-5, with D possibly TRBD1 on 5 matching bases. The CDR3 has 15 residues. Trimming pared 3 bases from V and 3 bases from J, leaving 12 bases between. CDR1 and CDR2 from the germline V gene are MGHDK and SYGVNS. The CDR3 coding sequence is TGTGCCAGCAGTGAGTACGACAGACTCAATCAGCCCCAGCATTTT. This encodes CASSEYDRLNQPQHF.

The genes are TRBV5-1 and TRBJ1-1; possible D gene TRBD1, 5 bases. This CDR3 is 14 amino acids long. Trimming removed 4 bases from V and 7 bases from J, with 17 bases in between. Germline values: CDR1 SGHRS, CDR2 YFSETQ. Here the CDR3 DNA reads TGCGCCAGCAGCCTAATACGACCGGGACTTGAAGCTTTCTTT. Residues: CASSLIRPGLEAFF. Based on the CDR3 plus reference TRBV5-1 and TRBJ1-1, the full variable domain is KAGVTQTPRYLIKTRGQQVTLSCSPISGHRSVSWYQQTPGQGLQFLFEYFSETQRNKGNFPGRFSGRQFSNSRSEMNVSTLELGDSALYLCASSLIRPGLEAFFGQGTRLTVV.

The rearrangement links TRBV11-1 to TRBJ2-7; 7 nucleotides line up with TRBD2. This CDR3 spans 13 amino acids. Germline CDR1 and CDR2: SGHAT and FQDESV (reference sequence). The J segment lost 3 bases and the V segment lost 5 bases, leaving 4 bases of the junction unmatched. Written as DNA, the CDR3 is TGTGCCAGCAGCCCAGGGACTATCTACGAGCAGTACTTC. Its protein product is CASSPGTIYEQYF.

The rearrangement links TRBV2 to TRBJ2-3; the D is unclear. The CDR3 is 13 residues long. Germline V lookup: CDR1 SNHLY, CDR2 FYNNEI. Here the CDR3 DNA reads TGTGTTAGCCCCATCAGACTCTTAGGTACGCAGTATTTT. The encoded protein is CVSPIRLLGTQYF.

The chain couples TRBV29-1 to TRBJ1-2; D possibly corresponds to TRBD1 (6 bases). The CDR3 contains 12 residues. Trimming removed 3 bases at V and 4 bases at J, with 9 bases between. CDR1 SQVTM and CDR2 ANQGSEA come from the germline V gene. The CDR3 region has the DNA TGCAGCGTTGAGGCACAGGGCTATGGCTACACCTTC. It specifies CSVEAQGYGYTF.

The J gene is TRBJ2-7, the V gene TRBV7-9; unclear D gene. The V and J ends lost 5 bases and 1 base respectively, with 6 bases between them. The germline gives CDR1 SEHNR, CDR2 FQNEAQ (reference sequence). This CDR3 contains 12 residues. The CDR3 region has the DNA TGTGCCAGCAGCACAGTTTCCTACGAGCAGTACTTC. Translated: CASSTVSYEQYF.

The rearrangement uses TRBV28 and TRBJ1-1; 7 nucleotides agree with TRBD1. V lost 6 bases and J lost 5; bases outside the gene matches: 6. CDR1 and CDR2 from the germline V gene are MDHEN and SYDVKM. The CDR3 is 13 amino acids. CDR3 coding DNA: TGTGCCAGCAGCGAGGGGGCCGATACTGAAGCTTTCTTT. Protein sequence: CASSEGADTEAFF.

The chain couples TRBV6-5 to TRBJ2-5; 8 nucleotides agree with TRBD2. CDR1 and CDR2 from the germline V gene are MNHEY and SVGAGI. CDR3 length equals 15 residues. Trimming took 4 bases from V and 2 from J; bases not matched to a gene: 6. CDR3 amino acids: CASSSFGGVQETQYF. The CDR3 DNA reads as TGTGCCAGCAGTTCTTTCGGGGGGGTACAAGAGACCCAGTACTTC.

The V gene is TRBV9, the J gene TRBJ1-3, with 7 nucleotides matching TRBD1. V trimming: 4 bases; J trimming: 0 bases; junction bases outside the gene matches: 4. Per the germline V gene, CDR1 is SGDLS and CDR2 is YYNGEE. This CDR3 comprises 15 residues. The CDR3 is CASSSGGSSGNTIYF. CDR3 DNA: TGTGCCAGCAGCTCAGGGGGGAGCTCTGGAAACACCATATATTTT.

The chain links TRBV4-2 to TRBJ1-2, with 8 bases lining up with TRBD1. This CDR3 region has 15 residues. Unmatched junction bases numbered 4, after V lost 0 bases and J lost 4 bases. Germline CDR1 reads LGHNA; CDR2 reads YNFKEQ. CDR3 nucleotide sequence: TGTGCCAGCAGCCAAGACGCAGGGGGCAGCTATGGCTACACCTTC. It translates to CASSQDAGGSYGYTF.

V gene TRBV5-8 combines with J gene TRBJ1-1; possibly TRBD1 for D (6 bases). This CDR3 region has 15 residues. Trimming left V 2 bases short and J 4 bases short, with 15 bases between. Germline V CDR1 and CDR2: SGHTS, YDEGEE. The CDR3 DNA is TGTGCCAGCAGCTTCCACAGGGAAGTGGCCACTGAAGCTTTCTTT. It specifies CASSFHREVATEAFF. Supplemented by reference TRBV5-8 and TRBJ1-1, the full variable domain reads EAGVTQSPTHLIKTRGQQATLRCSPISGHTSVYWYQQALGLGLQFLLWYDEGEERNRGNFPPRFSGRQFPNYSSELNVNALELEDSALYLCASSFHREVATEAFFGQGTRLTVV.

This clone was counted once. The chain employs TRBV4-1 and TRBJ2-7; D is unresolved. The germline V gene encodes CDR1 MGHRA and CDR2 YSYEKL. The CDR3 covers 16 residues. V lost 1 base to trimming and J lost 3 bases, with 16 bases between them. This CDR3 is CASSQVKNSDYYEQYF. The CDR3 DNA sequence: TGCGCCAGCAGCCAAGTTAAGAACAGTGATTACTACGAGCAGTACTTC.

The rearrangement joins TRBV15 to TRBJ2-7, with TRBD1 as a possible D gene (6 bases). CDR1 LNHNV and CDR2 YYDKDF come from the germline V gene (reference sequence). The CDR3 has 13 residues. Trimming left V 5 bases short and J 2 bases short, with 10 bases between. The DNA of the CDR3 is TGTGCCACCAGCCACGGACAGCCCTACGAGCAGTACTTC. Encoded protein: CATSHGQPYEQYF.

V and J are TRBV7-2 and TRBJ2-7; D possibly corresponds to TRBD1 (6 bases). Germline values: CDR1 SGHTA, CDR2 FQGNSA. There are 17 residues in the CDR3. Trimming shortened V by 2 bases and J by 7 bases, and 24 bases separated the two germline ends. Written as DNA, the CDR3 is TGTGCCAGCAGCTTAATGACGTGGAGGACAGAATCCCTGGAGCAGTACTTC. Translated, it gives CASSLMTWRTESLEQYF.

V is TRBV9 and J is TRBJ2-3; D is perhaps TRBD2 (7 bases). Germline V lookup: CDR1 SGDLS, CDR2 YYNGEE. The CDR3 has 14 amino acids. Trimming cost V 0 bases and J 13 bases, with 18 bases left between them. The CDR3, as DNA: TGTGCCAGCAGCGTAGGGGTGTCGGGGGGCTTGAAGTATTTT. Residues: CASSVGVSGGLKYF.

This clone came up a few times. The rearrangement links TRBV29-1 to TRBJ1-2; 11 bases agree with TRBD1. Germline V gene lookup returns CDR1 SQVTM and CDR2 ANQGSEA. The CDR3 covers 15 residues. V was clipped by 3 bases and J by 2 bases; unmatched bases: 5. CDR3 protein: CSVDLRDRGNYGYTF. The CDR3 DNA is TGCAGCGTTGATTTGCGGGACAGGGGGAACTATGGCTACACCTTC. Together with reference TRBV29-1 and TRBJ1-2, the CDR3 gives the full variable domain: SAVISQKPSRDICQRGTSLTIQCQVDSQVTMMFWYRQQPGQSLTLIATANQGSEATYESGFVIDKFPISRPNLTFSTLTVSNMSPEDSSIYLCSVDLRDRGNYGYTFGSGTRLTVV.

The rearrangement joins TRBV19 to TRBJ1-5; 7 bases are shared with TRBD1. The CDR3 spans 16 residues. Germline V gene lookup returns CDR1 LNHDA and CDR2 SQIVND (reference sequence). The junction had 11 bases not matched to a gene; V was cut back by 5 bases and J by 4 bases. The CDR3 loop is CASSVGQARINQPQHF. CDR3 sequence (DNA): TGTGCCAGTAGTGTAGGACAGGCCCGGATAAATCAGCCCCAGCATTTT. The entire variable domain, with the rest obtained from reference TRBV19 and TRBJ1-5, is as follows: DGGITQSPKYLFRKEGQNVTLSCEQNLNHDAMYWYRQDPGQGLRLIYYSQIVNDFQKGDIAEGYSVSREKKESFPLTVTSAQKNPTAFYLCASSVGQARINQPQHFGDGTRLSIL.

CDR3 sequence (DNA): TGTGCCAGTAGCGCGGGCCCCCCAGGCTACACCTTC. Its protein is CASSAGPPGYTF. The V gene is TRBV19, the J gene TRBJ1-2, with D unclear. Trimming took 6 bases from V and 8 from J, leaving 13 bases between them. The CDR3 covers 12 residues. Germline lookup yields CDR1 LNHDA and CDR2 SQIVND (reference sequence).

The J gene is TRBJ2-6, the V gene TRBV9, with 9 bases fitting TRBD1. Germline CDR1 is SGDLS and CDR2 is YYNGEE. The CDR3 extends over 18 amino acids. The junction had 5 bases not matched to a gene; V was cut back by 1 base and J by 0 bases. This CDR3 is CASSVRTGVNSGANVLTF. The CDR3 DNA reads TGTGCCAGCAGCGTACGGACAGGGGTTAACTCTGGGGCCAACGTCCTGACTTTC.

The CDR3 nucleotides are TGTGCCAGCAGTCTCTCCCTTTCAGGGGGCAGGACTGAAGCTTTCTTT. This encodes CASSLSLSGGRTEAFF. The chain is built from TRBV11-2 and TRBJ1-1; 8 nucleotides align to TRBD1. The CDR3 is 16 amino acids. The junction had 14 bases not matched to a gene; V was cut back by 6 bases and J by 5 bases. Germline V gives CDR1 SGHAT, CDR2 FQNNGV.

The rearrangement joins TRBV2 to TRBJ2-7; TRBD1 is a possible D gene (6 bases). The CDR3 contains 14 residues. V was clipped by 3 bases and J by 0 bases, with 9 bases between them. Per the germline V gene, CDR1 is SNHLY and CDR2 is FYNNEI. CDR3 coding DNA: TGTGCCAGCAGTGACCTGGACAGCTCCTACGAGCAGTACTTC. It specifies CASSDLDSSYEQYF.

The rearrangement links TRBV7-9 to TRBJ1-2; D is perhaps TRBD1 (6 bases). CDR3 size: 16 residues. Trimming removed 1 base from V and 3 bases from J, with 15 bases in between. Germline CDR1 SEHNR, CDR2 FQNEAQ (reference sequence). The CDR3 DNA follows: TGTGCCAGCAGCTTAGGGTGGACAGCCTCGGACTATGGCTACACCTTC. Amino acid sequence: CASSLGWTASDYGYTF.

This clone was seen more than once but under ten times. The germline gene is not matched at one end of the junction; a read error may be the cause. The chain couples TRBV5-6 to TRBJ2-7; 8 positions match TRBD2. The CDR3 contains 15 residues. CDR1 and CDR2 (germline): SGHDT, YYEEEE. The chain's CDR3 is CASSLASGLSSEQYF. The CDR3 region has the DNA TGTGCCAGCAGCTTGGCTAGCGGGTTGTCCTCCGAGCAGTACTTC.

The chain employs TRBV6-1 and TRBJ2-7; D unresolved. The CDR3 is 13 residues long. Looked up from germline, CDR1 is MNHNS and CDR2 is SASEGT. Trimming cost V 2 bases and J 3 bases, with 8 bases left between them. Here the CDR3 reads CASSELGVYEQYF. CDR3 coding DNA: TGTGCCAGCAGTGAACTGGGCGTCTACGAGCAGTACTTC.

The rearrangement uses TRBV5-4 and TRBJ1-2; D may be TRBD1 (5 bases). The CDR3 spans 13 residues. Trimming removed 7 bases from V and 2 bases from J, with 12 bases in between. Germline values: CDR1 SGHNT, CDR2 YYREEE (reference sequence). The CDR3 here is CASGGEENYGYTF. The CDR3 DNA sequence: TGTGCCAGCGGGGGGGAGGAAAACTATGGCTACACCTTC.

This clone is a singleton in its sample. CDR3: CASSLVSDTQYF. CDR3 DNA sequence: TGTGCCAGCAGCTTAGTATCAGATACGCAGTATTTT. The chain links TRBV13 to TRBJ2-3; D unclear. CDR3 length: 12 amino acids. Germline loops: CDR1 PRHDT, CDR2 FYEKMQ (reference sequence). The V end was cut by 1 base, the J end by 4 bases, with 3 bases between.